The clone carrying this T cell receptor beta chain was picked up a small number of times. This CDR3 spans 16 amino acids. The germline CDR1 and CDR2 sequences are SGDLS and YYNGEE. Trimming cost V 3 bases and J 2 bases; bases outside gene matches: 9. Per the original methods: Quantification of nucleated cells was approximated via reference gene primer amplification. Clones were sequenced by immunoSEQ multiplex PCR, and TCRdb holds only the in-frame ones, with some missing. The DNA was the basis for D and trimming; V, J and clone size are from that table. Counted here are some 150,000 clones, 87% occurring once; the ten biggest clones make up under 5%. The data originate from a study of blood T cell repertoires in COVID-19. Study summary: The United States, Italy and Spain supplied acute and convalescent COVID-19 samples.

The chain joins TRBV9 to TRBJ2-7; TRBD1 matches at 9 bases. Material: peripheral blood. The receptor comes from a woman aged 55 to 70 who had recovered from COVID-19. The CDR3 is CASSAVAGTGTYEQYF. CDR3 nucleotide sequence: TGTGCCAGCAGCGCGGTAGCCGGGACAGGGACCTACGAGCAGTACTTC.